This entry lists 14 T cell receptor beta chains sequenced from one sample in a study of cytomegalovirus exposure and HLA in healthy donors. Both 60 Vbeta primers and 13 Jbeta primers went into the PCR. Data came from immunoSEQ multiplex PCR; TCRdb stores just in-frame clones and leaves some out. There are some 220,000 clones in the sample; 80% to 90% occur only once, and about 0.25% lies in the top ten. Sequenced sample: PBMCs. The receptors come from a girl between 2 and 10 years old in good health and CMV-seronegative.

The CDR3 sequence is CASSPRAPREAEAFF. DNA of the CDR3: TGTGCCAGCTCACCTCGGGCCCCCCGGGAGGCTGAAGCTTTCTTT. The chain couples TRBV18 to TRBJ1-1; D gene ambiguous. Trimming took 3 bases from V and 6 from J, leaving 17 bases between them. Germline V lookup: CDR1 KGHSH, CDR2 LQKENI. CDR3 length equals 15 residues.

This chain links TRBV5-1 with TRBJ2-2, with 10 bases fitting TRBD1. J lost 7 bases, V lost 2 bases, and 8 bases had no gene match. The V gene's germline CDR1 is SGHRS and CDR2 YFSETQ. This CDR3 comprises 16 residues. Here the CDR3 reads CASSLTDRGIGGELFF. As DNA, the CDR3 is TGCGCCAGCAGCTTAACGGACAGGGGGATCGGCGGGGAGCTGTTTTTT.

This chain connects TRBV9 to TRBJ2-6, with 7 nucleotides matching TRBD2. The CDR3 loop spans 17 amino acids. J was trimmed by 0 bases and V by 2 bases; bases with no gene match: 5. Germline CDR1 and CDR2: SGDLS and YYNGEE. In DNA form, the CDR3 reads TGTGCCAGCAGCGTCCCCCGGGGGGTCTCTGGGGCCAACGTCCTGACTTTC. It codes for CASSVPRGVSGANVLTF.

This rearrangement joins TRBV27 to TRBJ1-6; a possible D gene is TRBD1 (6 bases). The CDR3 length is 15 residues. V lost 0 bases and J lost 6, with 9 bases in between. Germline V lookup: CDR1 MNHEY, CDR2 SMNVEV (reference sequence). The CDR3 DNA is TGTGCCAGCAGTTTATCACAGGGACCTAATTCACCCCTCCACTTT. As protein: CASSLSQGPNSPLHF.

The V and J genes are TRBV15 and TRBJ1-2; maybe TRBD1 (6 bases). Germline V CDR1 and CDR2: LNHNV, YYDKDF (reference sequence). The CDR3 is 13 amino acids. V gave up 1 base and J gave up 4 bases, with 7 bases separating them. This CDR3 reads CATSRGTAYGYTF. In DNA form, the CDR3 reads TGTGCCACCAGCAGAGGGACAGCCTATGGCTACACCTTC.

V gene TRBV30 combines with J gene TRBJ1-2, with 9 bases matching TRBD1. CDR1 is GTSNPN, CDR2 SVGIG, per germline (reference sequence). The J segment lost 5 bases and the V segment lost 3 bases, leaving 19 bases of the junction unmatched. This CDR3 region has 18 residues. CDR3 in DNA: TGTGCCTGGAGGGACCCGACAGGGGGTAAACGTCTTAAATATGGCTACACCTTC. This sequence encodes CAWRDPTGGKRLKYGYTF.

The chain has TRBV2 and TRBJ1-2, with a tentative D call TRBD1 (5 bases). The CDR3 has 15 amino acids. CDR1 and CDR2 from the germline V gene are SNHLY and FYNNEI. Deletions cut 3 bases from V and 2 bases from J, with 13 bases between. The CDR3 spells CASSEQGSGNYGYTF. The CDR3 DNA reads TGTGCCAGCAGTGAGCAGGGCTCCGGCAACTATGGCTACACCTTC.

J is TRBJ1-1 and V is TRBV5-1; TRBD1 matches at 8 bases. The germline V gene has CDR1 SGHRS and CDR2 YFSETQ. This CDR3 has 14 residues. The V gene end was trimmed by 1 base and the J gene end by 4 bases; junction bases not matched to a gene: 3. The CDR3 bases are TGCGCCAGCAGCTTGTCAGGGGGCAGCACTGAAGCTTTCTTT. Translating it yields CASSLSGGSTEAFF.

The gene calls are TRBV7-3 and TRBJ2-1, with D maybe TRBD1 (6 bases). The CDR3 consists of 13 residues. The V and J ends lost 5 bases and 6 bases respectively, with 11 bases between them. From germline, CDR1 is SGHTA and CDR2 FQGTGA. The DNA of the CDR3 is TGTGCCAGCAGCCTACCAGGGGTCAATGAGCAGTTCTTC. This codes for CASSLPGVNEQFF.

CDR3 amino acids: CASSQDHGASSYNSPLHF. The CDR3 region has the DNA TGTGCCAGCAGCCAAGATCATGGGGCAAGCTCCTATAATTCACCCCTCCACTTT. The chain has TRBV4-2 and TRBJ1-6; D might be TRBD1 (5 bases). V gave up 0 bases and J gave up 0 bases, with 12 bases separating them. Germline V gene lookup returns CDR1 LGHNA and CDR2 YNFKEQ. The CDR3 runs to 18 residues.

J is TRBJ2-1 and V is TRBV6-5; maybe TRBD1 (6 bases). V was clipped by 6 bases and J by 7 bases, with 16 bases between them. The CDR3 has 14 residues. Looked up from germline, CDR1 is MNHEY and CDR2 is SVGAGI. The chain's CDR3 is CASSPWERGNEQFF. In nucleotides, the CDR3 is TGTGCCAGCAGCCCATGGGAGAGGGGGAATGAGCAGTTCTTC.

This clone was seen a handful of times. The chain carries TRBV6-5 and TRBJ1-1; 10 bases are a match to TRBD1. V was clipped by 6 bases and J by 6 bases; unmatched bases: 4. The length of the CDR3 is 13 residues. CDR1 and CDR2 from the germline V gene are MNHEY and SVGAGI. The CDR3 loop is CASRRDRGAEAFF. DNA for the CDR3: TGTGCCAGCAGGAGGGACAGGGGAGCTGAAGCTTTCTTT.

The chain recombines TRBV5-4 with TRBJ1-2, with D perhaps TRBD1 (6 bases). Germline V gene data show CDR1 as SGHNT and CDR2 as YYREEE (reference sequence). The CDR3 is made up of 15 amino acids. Trimming shortened V by 4 bases and J by 2 bases, and 15 bases separated the two germline ends. CDR3 sequence reads: CASSTKQGGNYGYTF. In DNA, the CDR3 is TGTGCCAGCAGCACCAAACAGGGAGGGAACTATGGCTACACCTTC. Together with reference TRBV5-4 and TRBJ1-2, the CDR3 gives the full variable domain: ETGVTQSPTHLIKTRGQQVTLRCSSQSGHNTVSWYQQALGQGPQFIFQYYREEENGRGNFPPRFSGLQFPNYSSELNVNALELDDSALYLCASSTKQGGNYGYTFGSGTRLTVV.

The chain joins TRBV7-5 to TRBJ2-1; the DNA was not used to check the table's D call, TRBD2. TRBV7-5 is recorded as a pseudogene. This CDR3 spans 9 amino acids. CDR3 region: CVRSERGFF. CDR3 in DNA: TGTGTCAGAAGCGAGCGTGGGTTCTTC.